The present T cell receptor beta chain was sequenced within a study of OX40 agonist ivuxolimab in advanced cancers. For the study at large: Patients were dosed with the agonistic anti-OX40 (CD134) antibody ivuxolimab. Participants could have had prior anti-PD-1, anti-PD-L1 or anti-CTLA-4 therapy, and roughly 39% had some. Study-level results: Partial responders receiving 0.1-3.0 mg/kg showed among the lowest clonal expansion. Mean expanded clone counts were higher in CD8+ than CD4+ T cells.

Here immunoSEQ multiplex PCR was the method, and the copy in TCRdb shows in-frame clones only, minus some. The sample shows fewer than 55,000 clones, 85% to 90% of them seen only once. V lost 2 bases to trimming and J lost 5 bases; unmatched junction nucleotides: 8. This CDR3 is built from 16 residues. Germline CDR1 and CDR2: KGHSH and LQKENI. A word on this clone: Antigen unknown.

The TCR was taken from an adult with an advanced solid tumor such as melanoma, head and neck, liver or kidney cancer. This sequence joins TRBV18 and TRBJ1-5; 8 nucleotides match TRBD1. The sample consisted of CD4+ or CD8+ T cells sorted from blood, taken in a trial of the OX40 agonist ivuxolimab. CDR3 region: CASSPYDTGGDQPQHF. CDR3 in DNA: TGTGCCAGCTCACCATATGATACAGGGGGTGATCAGCCCCAGCATTTT.